The 4 T cell receptor beta chains below come from one sample, sequenced in a study of cytomegalovirus exposure and HLA in healthy donors. The method was immunoSEQ multiplex PCR; TCRdb's version includes in-frame clones alone and lacks a portion of them. The sample has fewer than 200,000 clones, approximately 86% seen once; the top ten hold roughly 2.5%. Sample: PBMCs. The receptors were sampled from a man between 18 and 35 years old in good health and CMV-seropositive.

The genes are TRBV29-1 and TRBJ2-7; the D gene is possibly TRBD2 (6 bases). The CDR3 length is 14 residues. The V and J ends lost 4 bases and 5 bases respectively, with 18 bases between them. Germline V lookup: CDR1 SQVTM, CDR2 ANQGSEA. The CDR3 here is CSVVPTDGGHEQYF. The CDR3, as DNA: TGCAGCGTTGTACCAACGGACGGGGGACACGAGCAGTACTTC.

CDR3 in DNA: TGTGCCAGCAGCCGATCAGGGGTAAGCAATCAGCCCCAGCATTTT. It encodes CASSRSGVSNQPQHF. V and J are TRBV7-3 and TRBJ1-5, with D perhaps matching TRBD1 (6 bases). Trimming stripped 5 bases from V and 1 base from J, with 12 bases between. This CDR3 is 15 amino acids long. Germline V gives CDR1 SGHTA, CDR2 FQGTGA.

This chain joins TRBV19 and TRBJ2-2; TRBD1 might be the D (7 bases). V was clipped by 6 bases and J by 1 base, with 15 bases between them. The CDR3 is made up of 16 amino acids. Germline V gives CDR1 LNHDA, CDR2 SQIVND (reference sequence). The CDR3 DNA reads as TGTGCCAGTAGGCCCAGGGGGGTCCTGAACACCGGGGAGCTGTTTTTT. It yields the protein CASRPRGVLNTGELFF.

The CDR3 here is CASWGQPFSGNTIYF. DNA for the CDR3: TGTGCCAGTTGGGGACAGCCATTCTCTGGAAACACCATATATTTT. The rearrangement joins TRBV19 to TRBJ1-3; the match to TRBD1 covers 7 bases. This CDR3 comprises 15 residues. With V trimmed by 8 bases and J by 0 bases, 7 bases remained unmatched. Germline values: CDR1 LNHDA, CDR2 SQIVND (reference sequence). Based on the CDR3 plus reference TRBV19 and TRBJ1-3, the full variable domain is DGGITQSPKYLFRKEGQNVTLSCEQNLNHDAMYWYRQDPGQGLRLIYYSQIVNDFQKGDIAEGYSVSREKKESFPLTVTSAQKNPTAFYLCASWGQPFSGNTIYFGEGSWLTVV.